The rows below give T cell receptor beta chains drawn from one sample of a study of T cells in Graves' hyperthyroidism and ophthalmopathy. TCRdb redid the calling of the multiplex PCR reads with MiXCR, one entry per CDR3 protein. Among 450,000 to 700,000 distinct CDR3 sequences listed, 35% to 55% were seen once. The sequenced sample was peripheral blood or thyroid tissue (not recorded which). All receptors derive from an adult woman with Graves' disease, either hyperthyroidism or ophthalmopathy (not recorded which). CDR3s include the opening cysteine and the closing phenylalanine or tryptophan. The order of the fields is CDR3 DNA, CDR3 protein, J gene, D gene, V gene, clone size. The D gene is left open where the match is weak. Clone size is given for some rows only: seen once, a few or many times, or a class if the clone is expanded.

TGCAGTGCTAGGCACTCCGGGTTGGGCACTGAAGCTTTCTTT,CSARHSGLGTEAFF,TRBJ1-1,NA,TRBV20-1,NA
TGTGCCAGCAGTCTACAGCCGGGATCCACCATTTCACCCCTCCACTTT,CASSLQPGSTISPLHF,TRBJ1-6,NA,TRBV27,NA
TGTGCCAGCAGTGAAGATGACGGGAGGGCCTACGAGCAGTACTTC,CASSEDDGRAYEQYF,TRBJ2-7,TRBD2,TRBV6-1,many
TGTGCCAGCAGTACTGGACAGGGGGCAGCGGAAAAACTGTTTTTT,CASSTGQGAAEKLFF,TRBJ1-4,TRBD1,TRBV2,once
TGTGCCAGCAGCCAGTCTCGCGGGACCCAGTACTTC,CASSQSRGTQYF,TRBJ2-5,NA,TRBV4-2,many
TGCAGTGCTCAGGGGTTCCCCGGGGAGCTGTTTTTT,CSAQGFPGELFF,TRBJ2-2,NA,TRBV20-1,many
TGTGCCAGCAGTTCTAGTACGTACGAGCAGTACTTC,CASSSSTYEQYF,TRBJ2-7,NA,TRBV28,many
TGTGCCAGCAGTTACGAGGGGGCGCGGGATGGCTACACCTTC,CASSYEGARDGYTF,TRBJ1-2,TRBD1,TRBV10-3,NA
TGTGCCAGCAGCTTAAGCAGGGCCTTGACCGGGGAGCTGTTTTTT,CASSLSRALTGELFF,TRBJ2-2,NA,TRBV7-2,NA
TGTGCCAGCAGTTGGCCGGGTTGGCGCGGCTACACCTTC,CASSWPGWRGYTF,TRBJ1-2,NA,TRBV11-2,NA
TGTGCCAGTAGTATAGTAATCTACAATGAGCAGTTCTTC,CASSIVIYNEQFF,TRBJ2-1,NA,TRBV19,once
TGTGCCAGCAGTTACTCCTCAGGGGGGAAGATGAACACTGAAGCTTTCTTT,CASSYSSGGKMNTEAFF,TRBJ1-1,TRBD1,TRBV6-5,many
TGTGCCAGCAGTCGGGACTCATTCCAAGAGACCCAGTACTTC,CASSRDSFQETQYF,TRBJ2-5,NA,TRBV12-3/TRBV12-4,NA
TGTGCCAGCAGCGTGTCTGAGCAGTTCTTC,CASSVSEQFF,TRBJ2-1,NA,TRBV9,NA
TGTGCCTCTAAGATAGGTTCCTCGTTAGGTGAAAAACTGTTTTTT,CASKIGSSLGEKLFF,TRBJ1-4,NA,TRBV15,NA
TGTGCCAGCAGCAAGGGGACAGGCTATAATTCACCCCTCCACTTT,CASSKGTGYNSPLHF,TRBJ1-6,TRBD1,TRBV7-9,many
TGCGCCCGAACTGGGACAGACTCTTTCTTT,CARTGTDSFF,TRBJ1-1,TRBD1,TRBV5-1,many
TGCAGCGTTGATCAGGGGTTCTATGGCTACACCTTC,CSVDQGFYGYTF,TRBJ1-2,NA,TRBV29-1,NA
TGCAGTGCTAGAGATCGCTCGAGTGGGCGCGAGCAGTACTTC,CSARDRSSGREQYF,TRBJ2-7,NA,TRBV20-1,once
TGTGCCAGCAGTCAGGGACAGGCAAAGACAGAAGCTTTCTTT,CASSQGQAKTEAFF,TRBJ1-1,TRBD1,TRBV5-6,NA
TGTGCCATCAGTGCATCCGGTAACACTGAAGCTTTCTTT,CAISASGNTEAFF,TRBJ1-1,NA,TRBV10-3,NA
TGTGCCAGCGGTAGACAAAACCAAGAGACCCAGTACTTC,CASGRQNQETQYF,TRBJ2-5,NA,TRBV28,few
TGTGCCAGCAGCTTGGTGAAGACAGCTTTCTTT,CASSLVKTAFF,TRBJ1-1,NA,TRBV7-9,many
TGTGCCAGCAGCTTAGGGTCACGGACCTACGAGCAGTACTTC,CASSLGSRTYEQYF,TRBJ2-7,NA,TRBV7-2,many
TGTGCCAGCAGCTCCGGGCCAGGTCATAATTCACCCCTCCACTTT,CASSSGPGHNSPLHF,TRBJ1-6,NA,TRBV7-2,NA
TGCAGTGCCAAGGCCCGATCGCAACACGAGCAGTACTTC,CSAKARSQHEQYF,TRBJ2-7,NA,TRBV20-1,many
TGTGCCTGGAGTAGCGGAGGGGGATCACCCCTCCACTTT,CAWSSGGGSPLHF,TRBJ1-6,NA,TRBV30,few
TGTGCCAGCAGTTTGGGACAGAGGCATCCCTACGAGCAGTACTTC,CASSLGQRHPYEQYF,TRBJ2-7,TRBD1,TRBV12-3/TRBV12-4,NA
TGTGCCACCGTAGTGAACACTGAAGCTTTCTTT,CATVVNTEAFF,TRBJ1-1,NA,TRBV24-1,many
TGTGCCAGCAGTTTCCCTGGGACAGGGGCAAGCAATCAGCCCCAGCATTTT,CASSFPGTGASNQPQHF,TRBJ1-5,TRBD1,TRBV28,few
TGTGCCAGCAGCGCAGAGGTGAGGGGAATGGCCCAGCATTTT,CASSAEVRGMAQHF,TRBJ1-5,NA,TRBV7-8,many
TGTGCCAGCAGTTGGGGGGGCAAGGACACTGAAGCTTTCTTT,CASSWGGKDTEAFF,TRBJ1-1,NA,TRBV12-3/TRBV12-4,NA
TGCAGTGCCGGTACGGGGACAGGGATGTTGGATGGCTACACCTTC,CSAGTGTGMLDGYTF,TRBJ1-2,TRBD1,TRBV20-1,many
TGCGCCAGCAGTGAGTCGACAAGCCAAGGGCTAGCGGGACGTGAGGAGACCCAGTACTTC,CASSESTSQGLAGREETQYF,TRBJ2-5,TRBD2,TRBV10-1,once
TGTGCCATCAGTACCCCCGGGACAGGGATATACGAGCAGTACTTC,CAISTPGTGIYEQYF,TRBJ2-7,TRBD1,TRBV10-3,NA